One sample yielded the 30 T cell receptor beta chains listed below, sequenced in a study of human T cells and chemical hapten exposure. TCRdb processed the RACE reads anew with MiXCR; each CDR3 protein has one entry. This sample has fewer than 500,000 distinct CDR3 sequences, with approximately 5% found just once. This sample's time point: patch test 1, 2 weeks after DPC sensitization. Noted treatment: therapeutic diphenylcyclopropenone sensitization with weekly scalp DPC. The starting material was whole blood, obtained in connection with sensitization to the hapten diphenylcyclopropenone (DPC). These receptors came from a woman aged 45 to 65 with alopecia areata. Some clones in this sample may be carry-over from other donors' samples.

This clonotype showed up just a few times. This chain links TRBV7-2 with TRBJ1-5; TRBD1 matches 7 bases. J lost 4 bases, V lost 2 bases, and 11 bases had no gene match. The CDR3 sequence is 17 residues long. The germline V gene encodes CDR1 SGHTA and CDR2 FQGNSA. The DNA of the CDR3 is TGTGCCAGCAGCTTATATGTGACAGGGTCCCCAAATCAGCCCCAGCATTTT. It is translated as CASSLYVTGSPNQPQHF.

This clonotype has at least ten counts. This sequence joins TRBV7-9 and TRBJ2-5, with D perhaps TRBD2 (5 bases). The CDR3 is 16 residues long. Trimming left V 6 bases short and J 0 bases short, with 17 bases between. The germline gives CDR1 SEHNR, CDR2 FQNEAQ (reference sequence). The CDR3 DNA is TGTGCCAGCAGTTCAGTTTGGCGGGCCAACCAAGAGACCCAGTACTTC. Translated, it gives CASSSVWRANQETQYF.

This clonotype was counted only a few times. The V call is TRBV7-9, the J call TRBJ2-7; D perhaps matches TRBD1 (5 bases). In germline, CDR1 is SEHNR, CDR2 FQNEAQ (reference sequence). The ends were cut back, 5 bases at V and 1 base at J, with 9 bases in the middle. The CDR3 runs 13 residues. This chain's CDR3 is CASSRTPSYEQYF. Written as DNA, the CDR3 is TGTGCCAGCAGCCGGACACCGTCCTACGAGCAGTACTTC.

This clonotype was observed many times. The chain combines TRBV7-8 with TRBJ1-1; 7 bases match TRBD1. Unmatched junction bases numbered 5, after V lost 0 bases and J lost 4 bases. The CDR3 spans 15 residues. CDR1 and CDR2 from the germline V gene are SGHVS and FQNEAQ. The CDR3 nucleotides read TGTGCCAGCAGCTTAGCCCGGCAGGGGGGCACTGAAGCTTTCTTT. This gives the protein CASSLARQGGTEAFF.

This clonotype was seen more than once but under ten times. The chain links TRBV10-3 to TRBJ2-5; no firm D call. CDR3 length: 12 amino acids. Germline values: CDR1 ENHRY, CDR2 SYGVKD. With 2 bases removed from V and 5 bases from J, the gap between germline ends came to 6 bases. Here the CDR3 reads CAISERQETQYF. CDR3 bases: TGTGCCATCAGTGAGAGGCAGGAGACCCAGTACTTC.

This clonotype has at least ten counts. The CDR3 DNA follows: TGTGCCAGCGGCCTAGGAAGCGGGGGGTATGAGCAGTTCTTC. As protein: CASGLGSGGYEQFF. The chain links TRBV27 to TRBJ2-1; TRBD2 matches at 9 bases. V lost 8 bases to trimming and J lost 8 bases; unmatched junction nucleotides: 10. CDR1 MNHEY and CDR2 SMNVEV come from the germline V gene (reference sequence). This CDR3 is built from 14 residues.

The V call is TRBV2, the J call TRBJ1-5, with 8 bases lining up with TRBD1. With V trimmed by 7 bases and J by 1 base, 9 bases remained unmatched. The CDR3 spans 16 residues. CDR1 and CDR2 (germline): SNHLY, FYNNEI. CDR3 nucleotide sequence: TGTGCCAGCAAATTGGACAGGGCCGAAAGCAATCAGCCCCAGCATTTT. This gives the protein CASKLDRAESNQPQHF.

There are many counts of this clonotype. The chain is built from TRBV11-1 and TRBJ2-5; the match to TRBD2 covers 8 bases. CDR3 length equals 15 residues. V was clipped by 4 bases and J by 4 bases; unmatched bases: 8. The germline gives CDR1 SGHAT, CDR2 FQDESV (reference sequence). The CDR3, as DNA: TGTGCCAGCAGCTCAAGCGGGGGCCCCCGAGAGACCCAGTACTTC. It is translated as CASSSSGGPRETQYF.

This clonotype appeared many times. This chain joins TRBV9 and TRBJ1-1; D uncertain. Trimming took off 3 bases at V and 1 base at J, with 13 bases between the two ends. Germline assignment: CDR1 SGDLS and CDR2 YYNGEE. CDR3 size: 15 residues. In DNA form, the CDR3 reads TGTGCCAGCAGCGGATGGACTGGTAAGAACACTGAAGCTTTCTTT. As protein: CASSGWTGKNTEAFF.

In nucleotides, the CDR3 is TGTGCCAGCAGTTACTCATCTTCGAATGAGCAGTTCTTC. This codes for CASSYSSSNEQFF. The chain carries TRBV6-2 or TRBV6-3 and TRBJ2-1, with D uncertain. Germline loops: CDR1 MNHEY, CDR2 SVGEGT. The CDR3 runs 13 residues. Trimming cost V 0 bases and J 7 bases, with 7 bases left between them.

The table lists this clonotype with many counts. The chain carries TRBV11-2 and TRBJ2-2; tentative D call: TRBD1 (6 bases). The CDR3 has 17 amino acids. Trimming removed 5 bases at V and 1 base at J, with 17 bases between. Germline V gene data show CDR1 as SGHAT and CDR2 as FQNNGV. CDR3 sequence reads: CASSAEVRQENTGELFF. For the CDR3, the DNA is TGTGCCAGCAGCGCAGAGGTCCGACAGGAGAACACCGGGGAGCTGTTTTTT.

The sample holds many counts of this clonotype. The rearrangement joins TRBV2 to TRBJ2-4; D possibly corresponds to TRBD1 (6 bases). The CDR3 is made up of 15 amino acids. V shed 2 bases and J shed 4 bases, with 12 bases lying between them. Germline V gene data show CDR1 as SNHLY and CDR2 as FYNNEI. CDR3 protein: CASSEPRDTKNIQYF. CDR3 coding DNA: TGTGCCAGCAGTGAACCAAGGGACACAAAAAACATTCAGTACTTC.

This clonotype was recorded at least ten times. The chain links TRBV5-1 to TRBJ2-7; tentatively, D is TRBD1 (5 bases). The CDR3 has 14 residues. V dropped 0 bases and J dropped 5 bases, with 12 bases sitting between them. CDR1 is SGHRS and CDR2 is YFSETQ in the germline V gene. CDR3 sequence (DNA): TGCGCCAGCAGCTTGGTAGGGGATGGCGACGAGCAGTACTTC. This translates into CASSLVGDGDEQYF.

This clonotype was recorded a few times. The genes are TRBV7-2 and TRBJ2-3; 11 bases map to TRBD2. The CDR3 length is 18 residues. Germline-derived CDR1 and CDR2 are SGHTA and FQGNSA. V shed 1 base, J shed 1 base, and the junction held 7 bases outside the gene matches. CDR3 bases: TGTGCCAGCAGCTTAGGTGGGAGACTAGCGGGACGCACAGATACGCAGTATTTT. It specifies CASSLGGRLAGRTDTQYF.

This clonotype was picked up many times. The V and J genes are TRBV12-3 or TRBV12-4 and TRBJ1-3, with 10 positions matching TRBD1. This CDR3 is built from 15 residues. V lost 5 bases, J lost 8 bases, and 9 bases stayed unmatched. The DNA of the CDR3 is TGTGCCAGCAGTCCGTTGACAGGGGGCAGGCACACCATATATTTT. Translation gives CASSPLTGGRHTIYF.

This clonotype was recorded many times. V usage is TRBV11-2 and J usage is TRBJ2-4; 7 bases agree with TRBD1. Germline-derived CDR1 and CDR2 are SGHAT and FQNNGV. Trimming at V came to 5 bases and at J to 0 bases, leaving 10 bases not matched to a gene. The CDR3 runs 17 residues. CDR3 sequence reads: CASSARQGSVAKNIQYF. Written as DNA, the CDR3 is TGTGCCAGCAGCGCAAGACAGGGATCGGTAGCCAAAAACATTCAGTACTTC. Full variable domain (rest looked up from reference TRBV11-2 and TRBJ2-4): EAGVAQSPRYKIIEKRQSVAFWCNPISGHATLYWYQQILGQGPKLLIQFQNNGVVDDSQLPKDRFSAERLKGVDSTLKIQPAKLEDSAVYLCASSARQGSVAKNIQYFGAGTRLSVL.

This clonotype has ten or more counts. The chain employs TRBV28 and TRBJ2-5; D uncertain. The CDR3 runs to 13 residues. Trimming took off 6 bases at V and 1 base at J, with 9 bases between the two ends. CDR1 and CDR2 from the germline V gene are MDHEN and SYDVKM. CDR3 sequence: CASRAPPQETQYF. CDR3 nucleotides: TGTGCCAGCAGAGCACCCCCCCAAGAGACCCAGTACTTC.

The rearrangement uses TRBV7-2 and TRBJ2-5; TRBD2 agrees at 15 bases. This CDR3 is built from 16 residues. Germline CDR1 SGHTA, CDR2 FQGNSA. V was clipped by 5 bases and J by 6 bases; unmatched bases: 7. This chain's CDR3 is CASSPIGTSGRQTQYF. The CDR3 nucleotides read TGTGCCAGCAGCCCAATAGGGACTAGCGGGAGGCAGACCCAGTACTTC.

This clonotype occurred many times. The rearrangement uses TRBV5-1 and TRBJ2-1; TRBD2 matches at 13 bases. The germline CDR1 and CDR2 sequences are SGHRS and YFSETQ. The V gene end was trimmed by 5 bases and the J gene end by 8 bases; junction bases not matched to a gene: 7. The CDR3 length is 15 residues. The CDR3 coding sequence is TGCGCCAGCAGACGAAGACTAGCGGGAGGTGATGAGCAGTTCTTC. Protein: CASRRRLAGGDEQFF. Looking up the rest from reference TRBV5-1 and TRBJ2-1 gives the full variable domain: KAGVTQTPRYLIKTRGQQVTLSCSPISGHRSVSWYQQTPGQGLQFLFEYFSETQRNKGNFPGRFSGRQFSNSRSEMNVSTLELGDSALYLCASRRRLAGGDEQFFGPGTRLTVL.

The rearrangement links TRBV12-3 or TRBV12-4 to TRBJ1-3; perhaps TRBD1 as D (6 bases). Trimming took 7 bases from V and 3 from J, leaving 10 bases between them. The CDR3 runs to 13 residues. The CDR3 DNA reads as TGTGCCAGCACCTGGACAGTTGGAAACACCATATATTTT. Translated, it gives CASTWTVGNTIYF.

The sample holds a few counts of this clonotype. The V call is TRBV27, the J call TRBJ2-3, with D possibly TRBD2 on 8 matching bases. CDR3 length equals 18 residues. Trimming left V 3 bases short and J 4 bases short, with 23 bases between. In germline, CDR1 is MNHEY, CDR2 SMNVEV (reference sequence). CDR3 amino acids: CASSFTRKGAGGSDTQYF. The CDR3 region has the DNA TGTGCCAGCAGTTTCACAAGGAAGGGGGCGGGGGGATCAGATACGCAGTATTTT.

About this clonotype itself: Just one base apart from a much larger clone, this may be a read error. This sequence joins TRBV5-6 and TRBJ2-3; 9 bases agree with TRBD2. CDR3 length: 16 amino acids. Germline lookup yields CDR1 SGHDT and CDR2 YYEEEE. V trimming: 1 base; J trimming: 4 bases; junction bases outside the gene matches: 7. The CDR3 DNA sequence: TGTGCCAGCAGCTTGAGGAGTAGCGGGAGAGCAGATACGCAGTATTTT. Translated, it gives CASSLRSSGRADTQYF.

This clonotype was recorded a few times. This chain connects TRBV15 to TRBJ2-1, with 7 bases lining up with TRBD1. Per the germline V gene, CDR1 is LNHNV and CDR2 is YYDKDF (reference sequence). The CDR3 has 14 amino acids. V gave up 3 bases and J gave up 9 bases; unmatched junction bases: 8. CDR3 sequence reads: CATSSPTGLLEQFF. CDR3 bases: TGTGCCACCAGCAGTCCGACAGGGCTCCTTGAGCAGTTCTTC.

Regarding this clonotype: One end of the junction does not line up with germline, which may come from a read error. This chain's CDR3 is CVISEEFGEKLFF. The CDR3 DNA is TGTGTCATCAGTGAGGAATTCGGTGAAAAACTGTTTTTT. V gene TRBV10-3 combines with J gene TRBJ1-4; D is unresolved. Germline V gene data show CDR1 as ENHRY and CDR2 as SYGVKD. The CDR3 loop spans 13 amino acids.

This clonotype was recorded many times. This chain uses TRBV2 with TRBJ2-3; TRBD1 matches at 7 bases. The V segment lost 1 base and the J segment 0 bases; nucleotides outside the gene matches: 10. Per germline, CDR1 SNHLY and CDR2 FYNNEI. This CDR3 region has 18 residues. DNA for the CDR3: TGTGCCAGCAGTGAAGAGGGGGACAGCGCTTCTAGCACAGATACGCAGTATTTT. Its protein is CASSEEGDSASSTDTQYF.

This clonotype was detected many times. The V gene is TRBV27, the J gene TRBJ2-3; the D call may be TRBD1 or TRBD2 (5 bases each). CDR1 and CDR2 from the germline V gene are MNHEY and SMNVEV (reference sequence). The V end was cut by 6 bases, the J end by 6 bases, with 16 bases between. There are 14 residues in the CDR3. DNA of the CDR3: TGTGCCAGCAGGCCGGGACCTGTCTTGGATACGCAGTATTTT. It yields the protein CASRPGPVLDTQYF.

This clonotype came up a few times. This chain uses TRBV30 with TRBJ2-7; TRBD1 matches 10 bases. Looked up from germline, CDR1 is GTSNPN and CDR2 is SVGIG (reference sequence). V trimming: 1 base; J trimming: 2 bases; junction bases outside the gene matches: 5. CDR3 length: 15 amino acids. In DNA form, the CDR3 reads TGTGCCTGGAGTGACCCGGGACAGGGGACCTACGAGCAGTACTTC. It is translated as CAWSDPGQGTYEQYF. The full variable domain, its missing parts supplied by reference TRBV30 and TRBJ2-7, is SQTIHQWPATLVQPVGSPLSLECTVEGTSNPNLYWYRQAAGRGLQLLFYSVGIGQISSEVPQNLSASRPQDRQFILSSKKLLLSDSGFYLCAWSDPGQGTYEQYFGPGTRLTVT.

This clonotype has at least ten counts. This chain links TRBV15 with TRBJ1-1; possibly TRBD1 for D (5 bases). Germline CDR1 reads LNHNV; CDR2 reads YYDKDF (reference sequence). Trimming left V 3 bases short and J 1 base short, with 15 bases between. The CDR3 consists of 16 residues. The CDR3 protein is CATSSLGEGSNTEAFF. The CDR3 DNA is TGTGCCACCAGCAGCCTGGGGGAGGGATCGAACACTGAAGCTTTCTTT.

This clonotype was seen at least ten times. The chain is built from TRBV24-1 and TRBJ2-2, with D perhaps TRBD2 (5 bases). Germline V lookup: CDR1 KGHDR, CDR2 SFDVKD. CDR3 length: 17 residues. Trimming removed 0 bases from V and 7 bases from J, with 17 bases in between. CDR3 loop: CATSDLLGESEGGELFF. For the CDR3, the DNA is TGTGCCACCAGTGATTTGCTCGGGGAGTCAGAAGGCGGGGAGCTGTTTTTT.

The chain joins TRBV29-1 to TRBJ2-7, with D perhaps being TRBD1 or TRBD2 (6 bases each). From germline, CDR1 is SQVTM and CDR2 ANQGSEA. V was pared by 0 bases and J by 7 bases, with 22 bases between. This CDR3 has 16 residues. The chain's CDR3 is CSVEDRVLGGRIEQYF. CDR3 in DNA: TGCAGCGTTGAAGATCGGGTGCTCGGGGGCCGCATTGAGCAGTACTTC.